This TCR beta chain stems from a study of blood T cell repertoires in COVID-19. Study as a whole: Material from acute and convalescent COVID-19 was sourced from the United States, Italy and Spain.

V lost 7 bases to trimming and J lost 3 bases, with 10 bases between them. Looked up from germline, CDR1 is MNHNY and CDR2 is SVGAGI (reference sequence). The CDR3 length is 13 residues. Seattle's cohort entered during active infection and was followed longitudinally. This clone has just one count. Clones were sequenced by immunoSEQ multiplex PCR, and TCRdb holds only the in-frame ones, with some missing. The sample includes about 340,000 clones, 87% of them seen just once. This receptor was taken from a woman in her forties or fifties with COVID-19, enrolled during active disease. The chain couples TRBV6-6 to TRBJ2-1; D not certain. Sequenced sample: peripheral blood. The CDR3: CASKLKNYNEQFF. For the CDR3, the DNA is TGTGCCAGCAAACTTAAAAACTACAATGAGCAGTTCTTC.